These 20 T cell receptor beta chains were all obtained from the same sample, sequenced in a study of T cells expressing NK-cell markers. TCRdb re-called the 5' RACE reads and catalogs CDR3 proteins one per entry, DNA excluded. Its listing shows 500,000 to 700,000 distinct CDR3 sequences. Sequencing was performed on blood T cells: a sorted CD56 or NKG2C T cell subset, CD4+ or CD8+ T cells, or bulk PBMC T cells (not recorded which). These TCRs come from a man between 18 and 35 years old in good health.

The J gene is TRBJ2-5, the V gene TRBV20-1; as DNA is missing, the TRBD1 call by TCRdb cannot be tested. This CDR3 comprises 12 residues. Germline loops: CDR1 DFQATT, CDR2 SNEGSKA (reference sequence). CDR3: CSGGGRGETQYF.

Here the CDR3 reads CASSAPGPSVDTQYF. The chain couples TRBV28 to TRBJ2-3; TCRdb returns TRBD2, unconfirmable since there is no DNA. This CDR3 has 15 residues. Per the germline V gene, CDR1 is MDHEN and CDR2 is SYDVKM.

V gene TRBV12-3 or TRBV12-4 combines with J gene TRBJ2-1; TCRdb reports TRBD1, a call that lacks DNA to check it against. The CDR3 is made up of 15 amino acids. The CDR3 protein is CASSFGDRVGYEQFF.

V usage is TRBV7-9 and J usage is TRBJ1-1; TCRdb's D call of TRBD1 is untestable without DNA. The length of the CDR3 is 17 residues. CDR1 SEHNR and CDR2 FQNEAQ come from the germline V gene (reference sequence). This chain's CDR3 is CASSSIPPGRKYSEAFF.

The V gene is TRBV4-1, the J gene TRBJ1-4. There are 15 residues in the CDR3. In germline, CDR1 is MGHRA, CDR2 YSYEKL. CDR3 sequence reads: CASSQDGGIDEKLFF.

The rearrangement links TRBV10-3 to TRBJ2-1; absent DNA, TCRdb's TRBD2 call cannot be checked. The germline CDR1 and CDR2 sequences are ENHRY and SYGVKD. The CDR3 is 14 amino acids. CDR3 sequence reads: CAISDGAGVREQFF.

The V and J genes are TRBV9 and TRBJ1-6; the TCRdb call, TRBD1, lacks DNA for checking. The CDR3 is 14 amino acids. In germline, CDR1 is SGDLS, CDR2 YYNGEE. CDR3 region: CASSVGNAPAALHF.

The chain employs TRBV7-6 and TRBJ2-1; the D call from TCRdb, TRBD1, cannot be confirmed without DNA. The CDR3 is made up of 16 amino acids. Looked up from germline, CDR1 is SGHVS and CDR2 is FNYEAQ. CDR3 residues: CASSPIGQWPYNEQFF. Using reference TRBV7-6 and TRBJ2-1 for the parts outside the CDR3, the full variable domain is GAGVSQSPRYKVTKRGQDVALRCDPISGHVSLYWYRQALGQGPEFLTYFNYEAQQDKSGLPNDRFSAERPEGSISTLTIQRTEQRDSAMYRCASSPIGQWPYNEQFFGPGTRLTVL.

The gene calls are TRBV30 and TRBJ2-1; as DNA is missing, the TRBD1 call by TCRdb cannot be tested. The germline V gene encodes CDR1 GTSNPN and CDR2 SVGIG (reference sequence). The CDR3 extends over 16 amino acids. This CDR3 is CAWSVEGGRAYNEQFF.

The chain couples TRBV12-3 or TRBV12-4 to TRBJ2-1; the D call from TCRdb, TRBD2, cannot be confirmed without DNA. The CDR3 runs to 14 residues. CDR3 region: CASSTSGVYNEQFF.

V and J are TRBV3-1 and TRBJ2-1; without DNA, the TCRdb call of TRBD1 cannot be checked. The CDR3 covers 15 residues. The germline CDR1 and CDR2 sequences are LGHDT and YNNKEL (reference sequence). CDR3 sequence: CASKSGKSRGNEQFF.

The chain joins TRBV7-3 to TRBJ2-7; the D call from TCRdb, TRBD1, cannot be confirmed without DNA. Germline assignment: CDR1 SGHTA and CDR2 FQGTGA. The CDR3 length is 15 residues. The CDR3 here is CASSLYRDSSYEQYF. Full variable domain (missing parts from reference TRBV7-3 and TRBJ2-7): GAGVSQTPSNKVTEKGKYVELRCDPISGHTALYWYRQSLGQGPEFLIYFQGTGAADDSGLPNDRFFAVRPEGSVSTLKIQRTERGDSAVYLCASSLYRDSSYEQYFGPGTRLTVT.

The chain links TRBV7-2 to TRBJ2-5; absent DNA, TCRdb's TRBD1 call cannot be checked. This CDR3 is built from 15 residues. Germline loops: CDR1 SGHTA, CDR2 FQGNSA. This chain's CDR3 is CASSLVETGQETQYF.

The chain combines TRBV28 with TRBJ2-3; the TCRdb call, TRBD1, lacks DNA for checking. The CDR3 runs 13 residues. Per the germline V gene, CDR1 is MDHEN and CDR2 is SYDVKM. The CDR3 loop reads CASILQGGDTQYF.

The V call is TRBV12-3 or TRBV12-4, the J call TRBJ2-1; TCRdb designates TRBD1, a call that cannot be tested without DNA. The CDR3 is 22 amino acids. The CDR3 loop is CASSFLGQLGGADPRRHNEQFF.

J is TRBJ2-3 and V is TRBV29-1. The germline V gene has CDR1 SQVTM and CDR2 ANQGSEA. This CDR3 is 12 amino acids long. The CDR3 region is CSVDSSQDTQYF.

V is TRBV20-1 and J is TRBJ1-5. Germline V gene sequence: CDR1 DFQATT, CDR2 SNEGSKA (reference sequence). This CDR3 is 12 amino acids long. CDR3 sequence: CSAHKSNQPQHF.

This chain connects TRBV20-1 to TRBJ1-5; TCRdb returns TRBD1, unconfirmable since there is no DNA. CDR1 DFQATT and CDR2 SNEGSKA come from the germline V gene (reference sequence). The CDR3 contains 15 residues. The CDR3 spells CSASLGSGRNQPQHF.

The chain uses TRBV9 and TRBJ2-7; TCRdb's D call of TRBD1 is untestable without DNA. This CDR3 comprises 16 residues. Germline V gives CDR1 SGDLS, CDR2 YYNGEE. CDR3 amino acids: CASSVEVAGRRSEQYF.

The V call is TRBV20-1, the J call TRBJ2-5; TCRdb calls TRBD2, which cannot be checked without DNA. Germline CDR1 reads DFQATT; CDR2 reads SNEGSKA (reference sequence). This CDR3 spans 13 amino acids. This CDR3 is CSAPRTRQETQYF.